This T cell receptor beta chain came from a study of cytomegalovirus exposure and HLA in healthy donors. Study-wide points: Association of a missense DCLRE1C variant with TCR beta V- and J-gene trimming was reported in a later analysis. Roughly uniform depth of sequencing across donors was assumed in presence/absence analyses. According to an earlier analysis, most TCR beta V segments yielded productive rearrangements about 90% or about 30% of the time.

The CDR3 runs 15 residues. Germline lookup yields CDR1 MDHEN and CDR2 SYDVKM. The V gene lost 2 bases and the J gene lost 0 bases, with 8 bases spanning the gap. A note on this clone: Its cognate antigen is unknown.

A multiplex PCR was run with 60 Vbeta primers and 13 Jbeta primers. Original processing methods: It was a later analysis that counted some 80 million unique TCR beta chains, of which roughly 10 million were shared. Produced via immunoSEQ multiplex PCR; TCRdb's table is partial and in-frame only. The V and J calls and clone size were taken over from that table, and D and trimming were inferred from the DNA. The sample records about 190,000 clones, 79% being singletons. The TCR was taken from a woman aged 18-35 years in good health and CMV-seronegative. Sequencing used PBMCs. The gene calls are TRBV28 and TRBJ1-3, with unresolved D. CDR3 in DNA: TGTGCCAGCAGTTTACTAAAGTTCTCTGGAAACACCATATATTTT. This gives the protein CASSLLKFSGNTIYF.